This entry lists 16 T cell receptor beta chains sequenced from one sample in a study of T cells in narcolepsy. Some clones are missing from TCRdb's copy, which holds only in-frame ones; the method was immunoSEQ multiplex PCR. The sample carries roughly 24,000 clones, approximately 80% recorded once. Sequenced input: memory (CD45RA-) CD4+ T cells from blood. The receptors shown here come from a human donor in good health.

The V and J genes are TRBV18 and TRBJ2-1; the match to TRBD2 covers 11 bases. The germline V gene has CDR1 KGHSH and CDR2 LQKENI. V lost 2 bases, J lost 10 bases, and 7 bases stayed unmatched. This CDR3 spans 15 amino acids. CDR3 DNA: TGTGCCAGCTCACCAGTAGCGGGGGGGCGAGGGGAGCAGTTCTTC. It encodes CASSPVAGGRGEQFF.

J is TRBJ2-3 and V is TRBV5-4; possibly TRBD1 or TRBD2 for D (6 bases each). The ends were cut back, 3 bases at V and 2 bases at J, with 10 bases in the middle. The CDR3 runs to 14 residues. Looked up from germline, CDR1 is SGHNT and CDR2 is YYREEE (reference sequence). DNA for the CDR3: TGTGCCAGCAGCTCCGGGGGCTACACAGATACGCAGTATTTT. Translation gives CASSSGGYTDTQYF. The full variable domain, completed using reference TRBV5-4 and TRBJ2-3, is ETGVTQSPTHLIKTRGQQVTLRCSSQSGHNTVSWYQQALGQGPQFIFQYYREEENGRGNFPPRFSGLQFPNYSSELNVNALELDDSALYLCASSSGGYTDTQYFGPGTRLTVL.

For this clone: The sample contains more than one DNA sequence encoding this CDR3. V and J are TRBV19 and TRBJ2-1; D is possibly TRBD1 or TRBD2 (5 bases each). This CDR3 is built from 15 residues. With 5 bases removed from V and 9 bases from J, the gap between germline ends came to 20 bases. Germline CDR1 reads LNHDA; CDR2 reads SQIVND (reference sequence). CDR3 residues: CASSPHSGTGSEQFF. CDR3 DNA sequence: TGTGCCAGTAGTCCACACTCGGGGACGGGGAGTGAGCAGTTCTTC.

This clone came up once. The chain combines TRBV10-2 with TRBJ2-5, with unresolved D. There are 11 residues in the CDR3. V lost 2 bases, J lost 5 bases, and 3 bases lay in between. The germline V gene has CDR1 WSHSY and CDR2 SAAADI. In nucleotides, the CDR3 is TGCGCCAGCAGTGAGGTTGAGACCCAGTACTTC. Translating gives CASSEVETQYF.

V is TRBV18 and J is TRBJ1-2, with TRBD1 as a possible D gene (5 bases). Germline V lookup: CDR1 KGHSH, CDR2 LQKENI. The length of the CDR3 is 13 residues. Trimming took 2 bases from V and 4 from J, leaving 8 bases between them. The CDR3 is CASSPVGVYGYTF. In DNA, the CDR3 is TGTGCCAGCTCACCAGTGGGGGTCTATGGCTACACCTTC.

This chain joins TRBV6-1 and TRBJ2-7; the D is unclear. CDR3 length: 13 amino acids. V was clipped by 2 bases and J by 4 bases, with 9 bases between them. Per the germline V gene, CDR1 is MNHNS and CDR2 is SASEGT. CDR3 sequence: CASSESLGYEQYF. CDR3 coding DNA: TGTGCCAGCAGTGAATCCTTAGGGTACGAGCAGTACTTC.

This rearrangement joins TRBV7-2 to TRBJ2-3; D is ambiguous. Trimming removed 1 base from V and 6 bases from J, with 11 bases in between. The CDR3 loop spans 14 amino acids. Germline CDR1 SGHTA, CDR2 FQGNSA. In DNA form, the CDR3 reads TGTGCCAGCAGCTTAGTTGTAGGAAGGGATACGCAGTATTTT. Amino acids: CASSLVVGRDTQYF.

The chain is built from TRBV5-4 and TRBJ2-2; 8 nucleotides align to TRBD1. There are 16 residues in the CDR3. Trimming cost V 4 bases and J 2 bases; bases outside gene matches: 7. Germline V CDR1 and CDR2: SGHNT, YYREEE (reference sequence). For the CDR3, the DNA is TGTGCCAGCAGCCCATGGACAGGGCCTAACACCGGGGAGCTGTTTTTT. It yields the protein CASSPWTGPNTGELFF.

V usage is TRBV11-2 and J usage is TRBJ2-7; D is unclear. V was clipped by 5 bases and J by 0 bases, with 2 bases between them. CDR3 length: 11 amino acids. Germline V gene sequence: CDR1 SGHAT, CDR2 FQNNGV. This chain's CDR3 is CASSVSYEQYF. The DNA of the CDR3 is TGTGCCAGCAGCGTCTCCTACGAGCAGTACTTC.

This clone has only one observation. Here the CDR3 DNA reads TGTGCCAGTAGCCCAACCCGGGACAGTCGCTATGGCTACACCTTC. This encodes CASSPTRDSRYGYTF. V and J are TRBV19 and TRBJ1-2; 7 nucleotides line up with TRBD1. The CDR3 length is 15 residues. J gave up 4 bases and V 6 bases, and 11 bases lay outside the gene matches. CDR1 and CDR2 from the germline V gene are LNHDA and SQIVND (reference sequence).

This clone showed up just a few times. This sequence joins TRBV7-2 and TRBJ2-7; 13 nucleotides align to TRBD2. Germline V gene sequence: CDR1 SGHTA, CDR2 FQGNSA. This CDR3 contains 14 residues. V shed 6 bases and J 7 bases; nucleotides not matched to a gene: 6. The CDR3 is CASRLAGGPREQYF. The CDR3 DNA reads TGTGCCAGCAGACTAGCGGGGGGGCCCCGGGAGCAGTACTTC.

CDR3 protein: CASSTEAGETDTQYF. In DNA, the CDR3 is TGCGCCAGCAGTACCGAAGCGGGAGAAACAGATACGCAGTATTTT. This chain links TRBV10-2 with TRBJ2-3, with 8 bases that match TRBD2. J was trimmed by 3 bases and V by 5 bases; bases with no gene match: 7. In germline, CDR1 is WSHSY, CDR2 SAAADI. CDR3 length equals 15 residues.

The gene calls are TRBV15 and TRBJ2-7, with TRBD1 matching over 7 bases. The CDR3 sequence is 16 residues long. Trimming removed 1 base from V and 2 bases from J; junction bases left unmatched: 8. Germline V lookup: CDR1 LNHNV, CDR2 YYDKDF (reference sequence). This chain's CDR3 is CATSRAPGQRPYEQYF. Here the CDR3 DNA reads TGTGCCACCAGCAGAGCTCCGGGACAGCGACCCTACGAGCAGTACTTC.

This chain uses TRBV7-3 with TRBJ2-1; a weak D match, TRBD2 (6 bases). This CDR3 comprises 14 residues. Germline V CDR1 and CDR2: SGHTA, FQGTGA. V dropped 1 base and J dropped 5 bases, with 9 bases sitting between them. CDR3 residues: CASSLSSGHNEQFF. The CDR3 coding sequence is TGTGCCAGCAGCTTAAGTAGCGGACACAATGAGCAGTTCTTC.

The chain is built from TRBV5-1 and TRBJ1-5; D is unresolved. CDR3 length equals 13 residues. Germline V gene sequence: CDR1 SGHRS, CDR2 YFSETQ. V lost 0 bases, J lost 4 bases, and 5 bases lay in between. CDR3 DNA sequence: TGCGCCAGCAGCTTGGCCGGAAATCAGCCCCAGCATTTT. It is translated as CASSLAGNQPQHF.

The rearrangement links TRBV7-2 to TRBJ1-4; D is unclear. CDR3 length: 14 amino acids. Trimming pared 3 bases from V and 0 bases from J, leaving 5 bases between. Germline CDR1 is SGHTA and CDR2 is FQGNSA. CDR3 DNA: TGTGCCAGCAGCTTTGGAGCAACTAATGAAAAACTGTTTTTT. This codes for CASSFGATNEKLFF.